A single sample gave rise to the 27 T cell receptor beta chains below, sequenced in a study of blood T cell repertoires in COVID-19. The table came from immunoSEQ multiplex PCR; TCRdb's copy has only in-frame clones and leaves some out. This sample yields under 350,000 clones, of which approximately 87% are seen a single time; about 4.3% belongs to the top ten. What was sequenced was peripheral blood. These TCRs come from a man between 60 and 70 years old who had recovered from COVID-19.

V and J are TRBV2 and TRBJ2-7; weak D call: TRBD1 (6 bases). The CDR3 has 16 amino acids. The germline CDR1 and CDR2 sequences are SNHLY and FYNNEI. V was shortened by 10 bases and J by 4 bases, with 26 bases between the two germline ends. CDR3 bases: TGTGCCACCAAGGGGGATATAAAATCACGGGGATACGAGCAGTACTTC. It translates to CATKGDIKSRGYEQYF.

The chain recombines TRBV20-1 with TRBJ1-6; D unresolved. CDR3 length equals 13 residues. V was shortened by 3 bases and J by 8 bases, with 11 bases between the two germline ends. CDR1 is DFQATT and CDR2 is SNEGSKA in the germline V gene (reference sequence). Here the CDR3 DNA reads TGCAGTGCTAGTACACAGAACCATTCACCCCTCCACTTT. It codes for CSASTQNHSPLHF.

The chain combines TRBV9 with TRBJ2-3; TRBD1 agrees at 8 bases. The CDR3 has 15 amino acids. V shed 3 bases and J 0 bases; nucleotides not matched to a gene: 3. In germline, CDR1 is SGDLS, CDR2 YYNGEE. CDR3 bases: TGTGCCAGCAGCGCGCAGGGGGCTAGCACAGATACGCAGTATTTT. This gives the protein CASSAQGASTDTQYF.

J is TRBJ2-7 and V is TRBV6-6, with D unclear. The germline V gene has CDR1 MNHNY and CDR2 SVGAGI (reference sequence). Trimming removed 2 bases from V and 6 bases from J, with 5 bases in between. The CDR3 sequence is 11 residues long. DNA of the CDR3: TGTGCCAGCAGTTACAATCGCGAGCAGTACTTC. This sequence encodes CASSYNREQYF.

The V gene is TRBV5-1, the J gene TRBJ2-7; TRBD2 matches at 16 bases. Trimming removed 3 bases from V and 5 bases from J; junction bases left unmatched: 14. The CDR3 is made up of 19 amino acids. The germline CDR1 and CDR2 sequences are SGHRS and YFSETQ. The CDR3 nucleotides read TGCGCCAGCAGCTGGGCCCCCGGGACTAGCGGGAGGGCCGGGGACGAGCAGTACTTC. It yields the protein CASSWAPGTSGRAGDEQYF.

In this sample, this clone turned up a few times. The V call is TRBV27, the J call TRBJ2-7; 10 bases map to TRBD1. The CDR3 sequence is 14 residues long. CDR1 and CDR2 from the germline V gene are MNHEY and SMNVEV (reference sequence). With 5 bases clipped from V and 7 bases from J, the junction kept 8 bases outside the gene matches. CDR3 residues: CASSLRDRGGEQYF. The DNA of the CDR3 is TGTGCCAGCAGTCTCCGGGACAGGGGAGGTGAGCAGTACTTC.

This chain's CDR3 is CASSLGGTEQFF. As DNA, the CDR3 is TGTGCCAGCAGCCTAGGGGGCACTGAGCAGTTCTTC. The chain links TRBV7-2 to TRBJ2-1; 7 bases are shared with TRBD1. The CDR3 length is 12 residues. CDR1 and CDR2 from the germline V gene are SGHTA and FQGNSA. After removal of 5 bases from V and 9 bases from J, the junction contained 4 bases not matched to a gene.

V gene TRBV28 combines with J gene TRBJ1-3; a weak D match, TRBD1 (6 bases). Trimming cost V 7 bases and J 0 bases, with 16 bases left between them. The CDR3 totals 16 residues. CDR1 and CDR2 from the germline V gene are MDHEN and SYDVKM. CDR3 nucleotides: TGTGCCAGCAAAGTAACAGGGCGCAACTCTGGAAACACCATATATTTT. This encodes CASKVTGRNSGNTIYF.

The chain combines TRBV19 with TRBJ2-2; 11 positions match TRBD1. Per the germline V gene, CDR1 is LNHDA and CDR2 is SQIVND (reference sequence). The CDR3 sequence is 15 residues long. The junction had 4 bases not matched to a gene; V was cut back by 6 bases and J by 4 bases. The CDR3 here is CASSPGTGGTGELFF. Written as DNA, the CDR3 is TGTGCCAGTAGCCCCGGGACAGGGGGCACCGGGGAGCTGTTTTTT.

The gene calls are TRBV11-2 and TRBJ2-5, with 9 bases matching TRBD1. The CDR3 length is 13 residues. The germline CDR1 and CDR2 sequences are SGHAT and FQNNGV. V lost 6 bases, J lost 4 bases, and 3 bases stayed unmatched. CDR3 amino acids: CASSWDRAETQYF. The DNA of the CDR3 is TGTGCCAGCAGTTGGGACAGGGCAGAGACCCAGTACTTC.

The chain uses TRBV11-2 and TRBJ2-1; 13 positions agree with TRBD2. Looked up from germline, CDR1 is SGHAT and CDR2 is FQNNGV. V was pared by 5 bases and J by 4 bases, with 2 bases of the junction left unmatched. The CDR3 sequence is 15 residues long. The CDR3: CASSILAGGYNEQFF. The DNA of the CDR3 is TGTGCCAGCAGCATACTAGCGGGAGGGTACAATGAGCAGTTCTTC.

The CDR3 is CASSLQINYGYTF. CDR3 coding DNA: TGTGCCAGCAGTTTACAGATTAACTATGGCTACACCTTC. This chain uses TRBV12-3 or TRBV12-4 with TRBJ1-2; D call uncertain. CDR3 length: 13 residues. Between the trimmed V and J ends, which lost 2 bases and 1 base, there was a span of 5 bases.

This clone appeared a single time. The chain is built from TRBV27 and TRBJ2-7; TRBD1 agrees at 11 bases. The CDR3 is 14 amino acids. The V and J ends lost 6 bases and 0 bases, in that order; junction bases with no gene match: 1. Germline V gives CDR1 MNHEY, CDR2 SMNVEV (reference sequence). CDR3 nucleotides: TGTGCCAGCAGCGGGACAGGGGGCTCCTACGAGCAGTACTTC. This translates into CASSGTGGSYEQYF.

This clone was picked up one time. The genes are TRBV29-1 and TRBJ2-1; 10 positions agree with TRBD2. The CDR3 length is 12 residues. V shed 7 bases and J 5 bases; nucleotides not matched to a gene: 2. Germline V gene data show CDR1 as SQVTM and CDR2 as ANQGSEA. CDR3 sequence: CSAGLADNEQFF. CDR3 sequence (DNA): TGCAGCGCCGGACTAGCGGACAATGAGCAGTTCTTC.

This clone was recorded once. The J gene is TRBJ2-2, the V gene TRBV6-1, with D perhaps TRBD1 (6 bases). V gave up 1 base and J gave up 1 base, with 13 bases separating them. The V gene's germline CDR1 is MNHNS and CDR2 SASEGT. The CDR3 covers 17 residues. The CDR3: CASSEGAGALNTGELFF. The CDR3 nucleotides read TGTGCCAGCAGTGAAGGGGCAGGGGCCTTGAACACCGGGGAGCTGTTTTTT.

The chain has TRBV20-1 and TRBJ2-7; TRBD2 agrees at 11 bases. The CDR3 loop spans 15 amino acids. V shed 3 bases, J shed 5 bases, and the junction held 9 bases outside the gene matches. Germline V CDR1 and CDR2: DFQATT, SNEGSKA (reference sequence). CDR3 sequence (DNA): TGCAGTGCTAGTCATTTAGCGGGGGGGCCGGACGAGCAGTACTTC. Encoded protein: CSASHLAGGPDEQYF.

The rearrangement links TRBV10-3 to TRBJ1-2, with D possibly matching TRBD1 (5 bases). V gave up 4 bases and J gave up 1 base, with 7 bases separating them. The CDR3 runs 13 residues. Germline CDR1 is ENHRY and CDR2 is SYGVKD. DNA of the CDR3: TGTGCCATCAGTGGGGGCCTTAACTATGGCTACACCTTC. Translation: CAISGGLNYGYTF.

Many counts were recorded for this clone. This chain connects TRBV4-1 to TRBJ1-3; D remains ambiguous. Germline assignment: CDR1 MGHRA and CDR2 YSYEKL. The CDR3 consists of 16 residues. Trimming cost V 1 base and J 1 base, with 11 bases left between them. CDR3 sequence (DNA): TGCGCCAGCAGCCAAGGGAGATCAGATTCTGGAAACACCATATATTTT. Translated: CASSQGRSDSGNTIYF.

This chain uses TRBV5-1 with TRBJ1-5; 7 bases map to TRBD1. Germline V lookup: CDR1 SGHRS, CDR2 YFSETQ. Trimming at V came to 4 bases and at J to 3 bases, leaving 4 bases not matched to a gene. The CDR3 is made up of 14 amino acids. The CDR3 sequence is CASSQGTANQPQHF. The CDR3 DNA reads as TGCGCCAGCAGCCAAGGGACAGCCAATCAGCCCCAGCATTTT.

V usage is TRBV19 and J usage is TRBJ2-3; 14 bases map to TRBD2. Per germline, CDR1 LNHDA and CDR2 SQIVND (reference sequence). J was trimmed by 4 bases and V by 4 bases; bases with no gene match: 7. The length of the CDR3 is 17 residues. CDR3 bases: TGTGCCAGTAGTACCCCCGGGACTAGCGGGAGATCAGATACGCAGTATTTT. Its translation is CASSTPGTSGRSDTQYF.

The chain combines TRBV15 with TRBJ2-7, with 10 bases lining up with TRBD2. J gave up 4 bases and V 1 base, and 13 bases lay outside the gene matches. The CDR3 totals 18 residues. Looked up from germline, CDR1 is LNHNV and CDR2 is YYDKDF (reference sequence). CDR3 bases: TGTGCCACCAGCAGAGTTGTGGGAGCGGGAGCGGGGGGGTACGAGCAGTACTTC. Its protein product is CATSRVVGAGAGGYEQYF.

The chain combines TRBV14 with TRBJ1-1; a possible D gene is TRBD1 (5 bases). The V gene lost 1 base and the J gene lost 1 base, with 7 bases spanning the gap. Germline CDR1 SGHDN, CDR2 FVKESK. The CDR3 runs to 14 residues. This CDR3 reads CASSQGRGNTEAFF. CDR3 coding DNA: TGTGCCAGCAGCCAAGGAAGGGGGAACACTGAAGCTTTCTTT.

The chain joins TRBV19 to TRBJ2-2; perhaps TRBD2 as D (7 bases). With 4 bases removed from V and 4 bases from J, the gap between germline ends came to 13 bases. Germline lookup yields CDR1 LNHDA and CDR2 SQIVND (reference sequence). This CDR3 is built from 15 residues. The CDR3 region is CASSNGGLVTGELFF. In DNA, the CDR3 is TGTGCCAGTAGTAACGGGGGGCTGGTCACCGGGGAGCTGTTTTTT.

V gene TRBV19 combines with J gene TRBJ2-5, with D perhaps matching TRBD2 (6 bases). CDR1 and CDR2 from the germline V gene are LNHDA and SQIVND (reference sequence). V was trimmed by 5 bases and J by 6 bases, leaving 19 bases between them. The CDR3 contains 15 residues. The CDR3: CASSRAGGAGKTQYF. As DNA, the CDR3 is TGTGCCAGTAGTCGTGCCGGTGGGGCGGGGAAGACCCAGTACTTC.

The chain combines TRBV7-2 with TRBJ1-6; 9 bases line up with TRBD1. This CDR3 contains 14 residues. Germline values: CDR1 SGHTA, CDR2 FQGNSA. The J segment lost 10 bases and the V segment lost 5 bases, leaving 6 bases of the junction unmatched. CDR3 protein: CASSLGTGNSPLHF. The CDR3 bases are TGTGCCAGCAGCCTAGGGACAGGGAACTCACCCCTCCACTTT.

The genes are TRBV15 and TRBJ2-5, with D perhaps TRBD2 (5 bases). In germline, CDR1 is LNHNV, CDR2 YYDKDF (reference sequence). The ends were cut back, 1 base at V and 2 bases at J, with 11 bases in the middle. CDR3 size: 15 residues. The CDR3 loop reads CATSRAGETQETQYF. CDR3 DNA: TGTGCCACCAGCAGAGCCGGGGAAACTCAAGAGACCCAGTACTTC. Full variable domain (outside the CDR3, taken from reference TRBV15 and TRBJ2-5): DAMVIQNPRYQVTQFGKPVTLSCSQTLNHNVMYWYQQKSSQAPKLLFHYYDKDFNNEADTPDNFQSRRPNTSFCFLDIRSPGLGDTAMYLCATSRAGETQETQYFGPGTRLLVL.

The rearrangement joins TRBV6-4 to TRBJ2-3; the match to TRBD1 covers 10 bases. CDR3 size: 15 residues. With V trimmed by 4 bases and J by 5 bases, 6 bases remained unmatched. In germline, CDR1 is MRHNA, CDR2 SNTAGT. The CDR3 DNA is TGTGCCAGCAGTGTGACAGGGGGCAAGGGAGATACGCAGTATTTT. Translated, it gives CASSVTGGKGDTQYF.